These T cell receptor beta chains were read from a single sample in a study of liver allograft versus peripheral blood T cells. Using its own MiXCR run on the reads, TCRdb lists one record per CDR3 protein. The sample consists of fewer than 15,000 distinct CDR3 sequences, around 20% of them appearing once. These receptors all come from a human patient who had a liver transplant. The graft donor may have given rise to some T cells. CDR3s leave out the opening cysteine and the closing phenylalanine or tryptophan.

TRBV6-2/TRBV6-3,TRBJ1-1,ASSYSPRGQGRVTEAF
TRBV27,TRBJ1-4,ASSFSQATNEKLF
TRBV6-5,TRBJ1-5,ASSSLGQQAVHSNQPQH
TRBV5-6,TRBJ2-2,ASSFDTGELF
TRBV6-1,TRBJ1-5,ASTTGSGNQPQH
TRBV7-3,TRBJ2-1,ASSSARTDEQF
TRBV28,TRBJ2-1,ASSLFGKGEQF
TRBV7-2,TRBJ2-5,ASQKTMGGETQY
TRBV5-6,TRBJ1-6,ASSFDRGNSPLH
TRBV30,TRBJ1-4,AWSYNEKLF
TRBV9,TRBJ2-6,ASTPWGAGANALT
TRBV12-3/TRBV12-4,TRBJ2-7,ASSPKAASYEQY
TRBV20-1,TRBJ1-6,SARDRVRSYNSPLH
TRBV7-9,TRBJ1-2,ASSLTGHNYGYT
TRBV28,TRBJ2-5,ASSFRTSGGARETQY
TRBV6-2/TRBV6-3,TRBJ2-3,ASRRDGWEDTQY
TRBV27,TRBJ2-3,ASSWAGTDTQY
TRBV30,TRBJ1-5,AWSLRGSNQPQH
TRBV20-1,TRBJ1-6,SARGDRDLYNSPLH
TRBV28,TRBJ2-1,ASSLLAGYLSDEQF
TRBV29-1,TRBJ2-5,SVGGGASGSSAAETQY
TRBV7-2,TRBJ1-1,ASSLGRPEAF
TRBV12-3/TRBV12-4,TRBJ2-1,ASSLTGGSYNEQF
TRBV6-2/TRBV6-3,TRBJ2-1,ASRDPGGDNEQF
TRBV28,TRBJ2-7,ASRDRFGIIEDEQY
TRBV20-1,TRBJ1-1,SARDPRRGYTEAF
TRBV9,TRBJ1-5,ASSGTGEQPQH
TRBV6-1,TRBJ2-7,ASSETPQGFYEQY
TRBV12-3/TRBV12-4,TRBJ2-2,ASSPLAGTGTGELF
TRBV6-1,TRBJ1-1,ASSSVKVGEAF
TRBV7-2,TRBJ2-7,ASSSDGLAVSYEQY
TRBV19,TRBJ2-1,ASPPPWTSGRGGSYNEQF
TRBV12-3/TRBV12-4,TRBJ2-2,ASSQEGGELF
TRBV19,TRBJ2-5,ASSIGDRETQY
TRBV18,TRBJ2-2,ASSPEVGELF
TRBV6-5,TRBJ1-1,ASSKRDTEAF
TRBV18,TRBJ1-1,ASSPSGGGNTEAF
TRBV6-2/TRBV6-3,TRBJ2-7,ASRDSTPGTAYEQY
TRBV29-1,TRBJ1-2,SVVGGGGYT
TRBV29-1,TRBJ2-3,SAPGQTIDTQY
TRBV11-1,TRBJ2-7,ASSLPRTYEQY
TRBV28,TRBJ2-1,ASSPPDRGLNEQF
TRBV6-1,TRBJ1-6,ASSDWTGRSPLH
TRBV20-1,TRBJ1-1,SADTGIYAGNTEAF
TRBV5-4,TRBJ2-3,ASSSPRTDTQY
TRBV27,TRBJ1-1,ASSSGYGNTEAF
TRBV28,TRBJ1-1,ASSSAPIRQNTEAF
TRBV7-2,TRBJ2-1,ASSLYGLAGNEQF
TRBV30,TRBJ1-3,AWAKNSGNTIY
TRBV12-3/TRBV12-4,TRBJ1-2,ASSLGRGNSGYT